The text below deals with one T cell receptor beta chain. The source of the sample is a study of control samples from healthy donors and cancer patients. Trimming stripped 3 bases from V and 8 bases from J, with 13 bases between. The CDR3 contains 13 residues. CDR1 is LNHDA and CDR2 is SQIVND in the germline V gene (reference sequence). The assay was immunoSEQ multiplex PCR, and TCRdb's table has in-frame clones only and misses some. The sample records under 150,000 clones, 85% to 90% being singletons. Sequenced input: blood. This chain links TRBV19 with TRBJ1-2; a weak D match, TRBD1 (6 bases). This sequence originates from a woman aged 70 to 79 in good health. As DNA, the CDR3 is TGTGCCAGTAGTATCGGGGGCGCGGGAGGCTACACCTTC. It is translated as CASSIGGAGGYTF. Using reference TRBV19 and TRBJ1-2 for the parts outside the CDR3, the full variable domain is DGGITQSPKYLFRKEGQNVTLSCEQNLNHDAMYWYRQDPGQGLRLIYYSQIVNDFQKGDIAEGYSVSREKKESFPLTVTSAQKNPTAFYLCASSIGGAGGYTFGSGTRLTVV.